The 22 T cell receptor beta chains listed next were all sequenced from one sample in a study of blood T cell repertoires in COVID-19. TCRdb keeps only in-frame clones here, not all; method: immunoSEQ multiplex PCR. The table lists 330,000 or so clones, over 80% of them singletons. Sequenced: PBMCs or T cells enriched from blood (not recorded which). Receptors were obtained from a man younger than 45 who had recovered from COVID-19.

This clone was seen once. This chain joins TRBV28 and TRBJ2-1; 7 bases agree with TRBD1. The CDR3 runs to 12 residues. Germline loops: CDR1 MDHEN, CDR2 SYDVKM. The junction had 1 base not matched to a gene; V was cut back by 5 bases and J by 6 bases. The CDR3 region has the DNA TGTGCCAGCAGTGGGACAGTCAATGAGCAGTTCTTC. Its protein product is CASSGTVNEQFF.

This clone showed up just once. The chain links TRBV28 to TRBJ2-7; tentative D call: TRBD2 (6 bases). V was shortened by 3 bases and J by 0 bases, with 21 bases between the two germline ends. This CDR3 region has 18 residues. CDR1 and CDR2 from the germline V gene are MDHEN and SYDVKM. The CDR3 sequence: CASSFPGLLVPSSYEQYF. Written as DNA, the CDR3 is TGTGCCAGCAGTTTCCCAGGACTACTAGTACCCAGCTCCTACGAGCAGTACTTC.

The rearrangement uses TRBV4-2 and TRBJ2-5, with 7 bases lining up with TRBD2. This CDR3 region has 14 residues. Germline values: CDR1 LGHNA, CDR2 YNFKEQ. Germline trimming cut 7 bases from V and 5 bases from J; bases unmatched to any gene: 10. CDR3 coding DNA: TGTGCCAGCACCGCAGTCGGGGGAGGGGAGACCCAGTACTTC. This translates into CASTAVGGGETQYF.

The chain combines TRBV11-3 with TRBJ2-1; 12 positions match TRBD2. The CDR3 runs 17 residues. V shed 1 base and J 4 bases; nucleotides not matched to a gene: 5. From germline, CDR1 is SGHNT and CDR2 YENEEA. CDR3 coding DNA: TGTGCCAGCAGCTTAGTCGCGACTAGCGGGGGTTACAATGAGCAGTTCTTC. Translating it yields CASSLVATSGGYNEQFF.

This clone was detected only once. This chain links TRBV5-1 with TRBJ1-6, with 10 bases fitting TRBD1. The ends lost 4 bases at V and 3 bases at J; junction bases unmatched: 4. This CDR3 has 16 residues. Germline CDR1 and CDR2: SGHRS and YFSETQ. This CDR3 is CASSAGQGVYNSPLHF. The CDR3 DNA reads TGCGCCAGCAGCGCTGGACAGGGGGTCTATAATTCACCCCTCCACTTT.

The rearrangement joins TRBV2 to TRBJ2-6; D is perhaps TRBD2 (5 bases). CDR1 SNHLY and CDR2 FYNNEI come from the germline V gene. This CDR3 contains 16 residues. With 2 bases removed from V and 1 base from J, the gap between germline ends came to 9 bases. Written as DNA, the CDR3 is TGTGCCAGCAGTGAAATGAGAGGGTCTGGGGCCAACGTCCTGACTTTC. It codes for CASSEMRGSGANVLTF.

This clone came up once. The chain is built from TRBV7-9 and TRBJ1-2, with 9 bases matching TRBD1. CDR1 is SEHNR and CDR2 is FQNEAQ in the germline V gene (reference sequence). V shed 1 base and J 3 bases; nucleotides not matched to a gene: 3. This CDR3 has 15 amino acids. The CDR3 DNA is TGTGCCAGCAGCTTAGGGGACAGGGCCTACTATGGCTACACCTTC. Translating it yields CASSLGDRAYYGYTF.

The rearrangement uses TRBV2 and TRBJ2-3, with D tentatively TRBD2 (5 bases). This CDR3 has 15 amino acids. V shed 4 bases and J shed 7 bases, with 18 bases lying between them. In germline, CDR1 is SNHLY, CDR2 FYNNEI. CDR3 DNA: TGTGCCAGCAGTGTGGGCGGGCGGCCCCTATATACGCAGTATTTT. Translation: CASSVGGRPLYTQYF.

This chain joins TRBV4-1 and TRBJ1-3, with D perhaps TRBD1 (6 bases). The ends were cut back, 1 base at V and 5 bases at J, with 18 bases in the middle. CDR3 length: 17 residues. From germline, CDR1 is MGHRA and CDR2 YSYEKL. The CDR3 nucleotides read TGCGCCAGCAGCCAAGGAGGGTCGGGGGGCAAAAGAAACACCATATATTTT. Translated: CASSQGGSGGKRNTIYF.

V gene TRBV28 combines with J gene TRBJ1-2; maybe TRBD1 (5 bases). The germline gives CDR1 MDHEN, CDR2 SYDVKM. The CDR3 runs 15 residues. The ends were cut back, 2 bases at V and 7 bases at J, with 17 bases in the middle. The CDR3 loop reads CASSLKGEGIRGYTF. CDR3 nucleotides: TGTGCCAGCAGTTTAAAAGGGGAGGGCATACGTGGCTACACCTTC.

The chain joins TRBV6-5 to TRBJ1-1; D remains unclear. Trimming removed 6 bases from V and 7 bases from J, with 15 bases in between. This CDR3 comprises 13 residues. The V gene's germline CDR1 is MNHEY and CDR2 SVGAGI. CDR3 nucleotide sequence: TGTGCCAGCAGCCCCGGGAAGAGGGTTGAAGCTTTCTTT. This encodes CASSPGKRVEAFF.

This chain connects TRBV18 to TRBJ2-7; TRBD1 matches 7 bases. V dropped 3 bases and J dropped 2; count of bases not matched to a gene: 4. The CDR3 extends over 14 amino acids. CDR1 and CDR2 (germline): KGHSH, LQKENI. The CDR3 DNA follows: TGTGCCAGCTCACCGCCGGGACAGCCCTACGAGCAGTACTTC. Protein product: CASSPPGQPYEQYF.

DNA of the CDR3: TGTGCCAGCAGCTTATCAGGGCTCTCTGGAAACACCATATATTTT. This translates into CASSLSGLSGNTIYF. The chain employs TRBV7-9 and TRBJ1-3; D perhaps matches TRBD1 (5 bases). Trimming removed 2 bases from V and 0 bases from J, with 8 bases in between. The CDR3 has 15 amino acids. The germline gives CDR1 SEHNR, CDR2 FQNEAQ (reference sequence).

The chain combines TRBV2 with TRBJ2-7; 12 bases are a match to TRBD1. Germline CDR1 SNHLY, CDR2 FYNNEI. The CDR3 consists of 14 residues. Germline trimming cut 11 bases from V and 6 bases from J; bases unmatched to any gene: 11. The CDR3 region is CACHPGQGALEQYF. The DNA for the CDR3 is TGTGCCTGTCATCCGGGACAGGGGGCCCTCGAGCAGTACTTC.

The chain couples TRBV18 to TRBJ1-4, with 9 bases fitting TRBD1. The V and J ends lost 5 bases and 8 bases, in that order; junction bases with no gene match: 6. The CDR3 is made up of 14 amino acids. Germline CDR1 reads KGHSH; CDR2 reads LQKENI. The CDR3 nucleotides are TGTGCCAGCTCAGCCGGGACAGGGCGGGAAAAACTGTTTTTT. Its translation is CASSAGTGREKLFF. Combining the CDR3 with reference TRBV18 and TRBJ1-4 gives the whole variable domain NAGVMQNPRHLVRRRGQEARLRCSPMKGHSHVYWYRQLPEEGLKFMVYLQKENIIDESGMPKERFSAEFPKEGPSILRIQQVVRGDSAAYFCASSAGTGREKLFFGSGTQLSVL.

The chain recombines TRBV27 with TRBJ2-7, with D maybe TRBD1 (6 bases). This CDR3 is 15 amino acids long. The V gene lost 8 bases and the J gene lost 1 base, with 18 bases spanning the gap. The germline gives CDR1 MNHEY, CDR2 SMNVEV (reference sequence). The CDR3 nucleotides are TGTGCCAGCCGACAAGGACAGCTTGGGTCCTACGAGCAGTACTTC. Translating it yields CASRQGQLGSYEQYF.

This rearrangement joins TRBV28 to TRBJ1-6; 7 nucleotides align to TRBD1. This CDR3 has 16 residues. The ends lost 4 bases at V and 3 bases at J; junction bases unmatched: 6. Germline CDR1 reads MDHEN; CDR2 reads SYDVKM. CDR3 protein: CASSSPGQRYNSPLHF. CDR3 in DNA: TGTGCCAGCAGTTCCCCGGGACAGCGCTATAATTCACCCCTCCACTTT.

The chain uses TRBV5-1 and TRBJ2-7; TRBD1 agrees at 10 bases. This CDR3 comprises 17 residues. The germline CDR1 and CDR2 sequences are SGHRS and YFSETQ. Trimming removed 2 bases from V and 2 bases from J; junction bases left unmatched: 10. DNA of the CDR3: TGCGCCAGCAGCTTAGGAGACAGGGGGCGTTTTCCCTACGAGCAGTACTTC. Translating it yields CASSLGDRGRFPYEQYF.

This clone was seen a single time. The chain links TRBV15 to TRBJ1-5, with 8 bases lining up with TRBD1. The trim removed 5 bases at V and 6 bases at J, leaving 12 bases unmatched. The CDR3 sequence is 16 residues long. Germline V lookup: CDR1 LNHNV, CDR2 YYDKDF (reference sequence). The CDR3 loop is CATSAKGQGLFQPQHF. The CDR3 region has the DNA TGTGCCACCAGCGCCAAAGGACAGGGCCTATTTCAGCCCCAGCATTTT. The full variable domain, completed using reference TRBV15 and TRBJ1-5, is DAMVIQNPRYQVTQFGKPVTLSCSQTLNHNVMYWYQQKSSQAPKLLFHYYDKDFNNEADTPDNFQSRRPNTSFCFLDIRSPGLGDTAMYLCATSAKGQGLFQPQHFGDGTRLSIL.

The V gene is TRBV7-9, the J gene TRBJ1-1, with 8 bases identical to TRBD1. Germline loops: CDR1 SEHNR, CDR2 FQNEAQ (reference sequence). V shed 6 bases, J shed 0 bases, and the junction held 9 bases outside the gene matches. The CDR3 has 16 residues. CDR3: CASRITGGDLNTEAFF. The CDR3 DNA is TGTGCCAGCAGGATCACAGGGGGTGACTTGAACACTGAAGCTTTCTTT.

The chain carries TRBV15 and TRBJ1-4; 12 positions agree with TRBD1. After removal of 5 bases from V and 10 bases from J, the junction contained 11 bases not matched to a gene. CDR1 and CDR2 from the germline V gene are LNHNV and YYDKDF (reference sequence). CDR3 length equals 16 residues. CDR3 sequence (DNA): TGTGCCACCAGCGGACACTTCGGGACAGGGGGCGGAAAACTGTTTTTT. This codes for CATSGHFGTGGGKLFF.

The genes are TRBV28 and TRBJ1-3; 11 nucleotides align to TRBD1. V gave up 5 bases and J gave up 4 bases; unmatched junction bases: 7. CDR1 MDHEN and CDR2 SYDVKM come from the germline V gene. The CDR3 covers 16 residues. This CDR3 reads CASSGWTGGEGNTIYF. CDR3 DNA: TGTGCCAGCAGTGGATGGACAGGGGGCGAGGGAAACACCATATATTTT. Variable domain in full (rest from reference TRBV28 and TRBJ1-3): DVKVTQSSRYLVKRTGEKVFLECVQDMDHENMFWYRQDPGLGLRLIYFSYDVKMKEKGDIPEGYSVSREKKERFSLILESASTNQTSMYLCASSGWTGGEGNTIYFGEGSWLTVV.